A selection of T cell receptor beta chains follows, all from one sample in a study of beta chain features in type 1 diabetes. Measured with immunoSEQ multiplex PCR; TCRdb has only the in-frame clones, and not every one. Of about 23,000 clones listed, roughly 56% are singletons. What was sequenced was stem cell memory CD4+ T cells from blood. These receptors were collected from a man younger than 35 with type 1 diabetes. Each CDR3 is given with its conserved first and last residue. The D gene is left open where the match is weak. Where a row states a size, it is once, few, many or the class of an expanded clone; other rows omit it.

D	V	J	size	length	CDR3	DNA
TRBD2	TRBV9	TRBJ2-1	NA	16	CASSDQAGGSYNEQFF	TGTGCCAGCAGCGATCAGGCGGGGGGCTCCTACAATGAGCAGTTCTTC
NA	TRBV21-1	TRBJ2-7	NA	18	CASSSPLDRGQPSYEQYF	TGTGCCAGCAGCTCTCCTTTGGACAGGGGGCAACCCTCCTACGAGCAGTACTTC
TRBD2	TRBV18	TRBJ2-1	few	16	CASSPSLAGTNNEQFF	TGTGCCAGCTCCCCGTCACTAGCGGGGACCAACAATGAGCAGTTCTTC
NA	TRBV5-1	TRBJ1-1	few	13	CASSLNGYTEAFF	TGCGCCAGCAGCTTGAACGGGTACACTGAAGCTTTCTTT
TRBD1	TRBV15	TRBJ1-2	NA	15	CATTSFQGQGAGYTF	TGTGCCACCACCTCTTTTCAGGGACAGGGTGCTGGCTACACCTTC
NA	TRBV28	TRBJ2-7	NA	15	CASTLDRNPLYEQYF	TGTGCCAGCACCTTAGACAGGAACCCCCTCTACGAGCAGTACTTC
TRBD2	TRBV11-3	TRBJ2-1	NA	16	CASSPGLAGVRNEQFF	TGTGCCAGCAGCCCCGGACTAGCGGGAGTCAGAAATGAGCAGTTCTTC
NA	TRBV18	TRBJ2-2	NA	14	CASSGNVDTGELFF	TGTGCCAGCTCAGGCAATGTCGATACCGGGGAGCTGTTTTTT
NA	TRBV4-1	TRBJ1-1	NA	15	CASSQGGQGNTEAFF	TGCGCCAGCAGCCAAGGGGGGCAGGGGAACACTGAAGCTTTCTTT
NA	TRBV5-4	TRBJ1-6	NA	15	CASSLLTSLDSPLHF	TGTGCCAGCAGCTTGCTGACATCGCTGGATTCACCCCTCCACTTT
TRBD2	TRBV2	TRBJ2-1	NA	16	CASSALAGDSYNEQFF	TGTGCCAGCAGTGCCTTAGCGGGGGATTCCTACAATGAGCAGTTCTTC
NA	TRBV7-9	TRBJ1-5	NA	14	CASSLGQGNQPQHF	TGTGCCAGCAGCTTAGGGCAGGGCAATCAGCCCCAGCATTTT
TRBD2	TRBV5-8	TRBJ2-5	NA	16	CASSPGLAGGSETQYF	TGTGCCAGCAGCCCGGGACTAGCGGGAGGTTCAGAGACCCAGTACTTC
TRBD2	TRBV30	TRBJ2-3	NA	14	CAWRLAGGPDTQYF	TGTGCCTGGCGACTAGCGGGGGGGCCAGATACGCAGTATTTT
TRBD2	TRBV7-2	TRBJ2-7	NA	16	CASSPLGSGSSYEQYF	TGTGCCAGCAGCCCCCTAGGTAGCGGGAGTTCCTACGAGCAGTACTTC
NA	TRBV5-4	TRBJ2-7	once	15	CASSNRELNGHEQYF	TGTGCCAGCAGTAACCGGGAGCTAAACGGTCACGAGCAGTACTTC
NA	TRBV5-1	TRBJ2-7	NA	11	CASSHQGEQYF	TGCGCCAGCAGCCACCAGGGCGAGCAGTACTTC
TRBD1	TRBV7-2	TRBJ2-2	few	15	CASSSDRGRTGELFF	TGTGCCAGCAGCTCGGACAGGGGGCGAACCGGGGAGCTGTTTTTT
TRBD1	TRBV18	TRBJ2-7	NA	15	CASSPPTGGPHEQYF	TGTGCCAGCTCACCACCGACAGGGGGTCCCCACGAGCAGTACTTC
NA	TRBV5-4	TRBJ1-2	few	14	CASSPPRANYGYTF	TGTGCCAGCAGCCCCCCCAGGGCCAACTATGGCTACACCTTC
NA	TRBV2	TRBJ1-2	NA	10	CASSEKGETF	TGTGCCAGCAGTGAAAAGGGGGAAACCTTC
NA	TRBV9	TRBJ2-3	NA	12	CASSVYTDTQYF	TGTGCCAGCAGCGTATACACAGATACGCAGTATTTT
TRBD1	TRBV9	TRBJ2-5	NA	15	CASSERGQGLETQYF	TGTGCCAGCAGCGAAAGGGGACAGGGCCTAGAGACCCAGTACTTC
NA	TRBV7-2	TRBJ1-1	few	14	CASSLMRGSTEAFF	TGTGCCAGCAGCTTAATGAGGGGGAGCACTGAAGCTTTCTTT
TRBD2	TRBV7-2	TRBJ2-3	few	16	CASSLEAGGLPDTQYF	TGTGCCAGCAGCCTAGAGGCGGGAGGACTGCCAGATACGCAGTATTTT
NA	TRBV6-5	TRBJ1-2	NA	14	CASFTRGHNYGYTF	TGTGCCAGCTTCACCCGAGGACACAACTATGGCTACACCTTC
NA	TRBV7-8	TRBJ2-2	NA	19	CASSLRYRVGSRNTGELFF	TGTGCCAGCAGCTTGAGGTACAGGGTTGGATCGCGAAACACCGGGGAGCTGTTTTTT
TRBD2	TRBV29-1	TRBJ2-7	NA	18	CSVVDGRSGGLHSYEQYF	TGCAGCGTTGTCGACGGGCGTAGCGGGGGGCTCCACTCCTACGAGCAGTACTTC
NA	TRBV10-1	TRBJ2-2	NA	13	CASTAGGTGELFF	TGCGCCAGCACCGCTGGGGGGACCGGGGAGCTGTTTTTT
NA	TRBV11-2	TRBJ1-4	NA	13	CASSLVEAGKLFF	TGTGCCAGCAGCTTAGTAGAAGCAGGAAAACTGTTTTTT
NA	TRBV6-5	TRBJ1-2	NA	14	CATSGGVFDYGYTF	TGTGCCACCTCAGGAGGGGTATTTGACTATGGCTACACCTTC
TRBD1	TRBV2	TRBJ2-6	NA	15	CASSLQGVGANVLTF	TGTGCCAGCAGTTTACAGGGGGTTGGGGCCAACGTCCTGACTTTC
TRBD1	TRBV11-2	TRBJ1-1	NA	12	CASSSTGTEAFF	TGTGCCAGCAGCTCGACAGGGACTGAAGCTTTCTTT
NA	TRBV28	TRBJ1-6	NA	13	CASTEDYNSPLHF	TGTGCCAGCACGGAGGACTATAATTCACCCCTCCACTTT
NA	TRBV7-8	TRBJ1-5	NA	16	CASSLGGLSNNQPQHF	TGTGCCAGCAGCTTGGGGGGTCTTAGCAACAATCAGCCCCAGCATTTT
TRBD2	TRBV5-1	TRBJ2-7	NA	14	CASSLSSGDYEQYF	TGCGCCAGCAGCTTGAGTAGCGGGGACTACGAGCAGTACTTC
NA	TRBV28	TRBJ1-2	few	11	CASSFEVGYTF	TGTGCCAGCAGTTTTGAGGTTGGCTACACCTTC
TRBD1	TRBV28	TRBJ2-3	few	16	CASSLRDSSSTDTQYF	TGTGCCAGCAGTTTACGGGACAGCTCTAGCACAGATACGCAGTATTTT
TRBD1	TRBV4-2	TRBJ2-6	NA	16	CASSHGQGAGANVLTF	TGTGCCAGCAGCCATGGACAGGGGGCTGGGGCCAACGTCCTGACTTTC
NA	TRBV30	TRBJ2-5	NA	12	CAWSVLGETQYF	TGTGCCTGGAGTGTACTAGGGGAGACCCAGTACTTC
TRBD2	TRBV5-1	TRBJ2-2	NA	18	CASSLGSGGFPNTGELFF	TGCGCCAGCAGCTTGGGTAGCGGGGGTTTCCCGAACACCGGGGAGCTGTTTTTT
NA	TRBV25-1	TRBJ2-7	NA	15	CASSDSGQGPYEQYF	TGTGCCAGCAGTGATTCAGGCCAGGGCCCCTACGAGCAGTACTTC
TRBD1	TRBV6-6	TRBJ1-3	NA	16	CASSYLGQGSGNTIYF	TGTGCCAGCAGTTACCTTGGACAGGGCTCTGGAAACACCATATATTTT
TRBD2	TRBV7-2	TRBJ2-3	few	17	CASSSPGLAASTDTQYF	TGTGCCAGCAGCTCTCCGGGACTAGCTGCTAGCACAGATACGCAGTATTTT
TRBD2	TRBV2	TRBJ2-3	few	12	CASSEEREDEYF	TGTGCCAGCAGTGAAGAGCGGGAGGACGAGTATTTT
TRBD2	TRBV5-4	TRBJ2-7	NA	16	CASSVYFERGGYEQYF	TGTGCCAGCAGCGTGTATTTCGAGCGGGGGGGCTACGAGCAGTACTTC
NA	TRBV5-1	TRBJ2-3	NA	17	CASSLVPGVPSTDTQYF	TGCGCCAGCAGCTTGGTCCCCGGGGTCCCCTCCACAGATACGCAGTATTTT
NA	TRBV29-1	TRBJ2-5	NA	15	CSAREGTSEGETQYF	TGCAGCGCCCGCGAGGGGACAAGCGAGGGGGAGACCCAGTACTTC
NA	TRBV5-6	TRBJ2-3	NA	15	CASSLVGRASDTQYF	TGTGCCAGCAGCTTGGTCGGCAGAGCGTCAGATACGCAGTATTTT
TRBD1	TRBV2	TRBJ1-2	NA	13	CASEIQGGRGYTF	TGTGCCAGTGAGATACAGGGGGGACGGGGCTACACCTTC
NA	TRBV4-3	TRBJ1-3	NA	13	CASSQDLRNTIYF	TGCGCCAGCAGCCAGGACTTGAGAAACACCATATATTTT
NA	TRBV30	TRBJ1-1	once	17	CAWNVRWSPRGGGEAFF	TGTGCCTGGAATGTGCGTTGGAGCCCGAGAGGCGGCGGTGAAGCTTTCTTT